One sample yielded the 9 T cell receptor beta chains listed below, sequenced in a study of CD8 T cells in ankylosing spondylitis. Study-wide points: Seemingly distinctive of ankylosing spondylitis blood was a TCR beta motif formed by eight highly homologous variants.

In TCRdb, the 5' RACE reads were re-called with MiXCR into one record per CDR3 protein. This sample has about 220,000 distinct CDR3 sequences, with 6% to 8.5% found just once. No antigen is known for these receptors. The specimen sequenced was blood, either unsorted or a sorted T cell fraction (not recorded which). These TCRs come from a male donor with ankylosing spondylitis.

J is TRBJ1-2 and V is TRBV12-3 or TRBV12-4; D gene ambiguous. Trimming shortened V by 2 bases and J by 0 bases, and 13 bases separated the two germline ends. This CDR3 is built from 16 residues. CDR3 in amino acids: CASSLLLQEANYGYTF. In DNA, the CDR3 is TGTGCCAGCAGTTTACTTCTCCAGGAAGCTAACTATGGCTACACCTTC.

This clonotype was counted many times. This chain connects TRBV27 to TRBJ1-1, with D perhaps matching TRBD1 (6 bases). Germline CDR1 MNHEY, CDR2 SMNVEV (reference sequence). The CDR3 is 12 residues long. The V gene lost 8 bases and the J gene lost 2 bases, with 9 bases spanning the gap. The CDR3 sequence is CASQTGNTEAFF. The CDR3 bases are TGTGCCAGCCAGACAGGAAACACTGAAGCTTTCTTT.

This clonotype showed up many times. DNA of the CDR3: TGTGCCAGCAGTTACCTGGAGACAGGGGCTACGAACACTGAAGCTTTCTTT. It is translated as CASSYLETGATNTEAFF. The rearrangement links TRBV6-2 or TRBV6-3 to TRBJ1-1; 8 bases line up with TRBD1. In germline, CDR1 is MNHEY, CDR2 SVGEGT. The CDR3 runs to 17 residues. V shed 2 bases, J shed 1 base, and the junction held 9 bases outside the gene matches.

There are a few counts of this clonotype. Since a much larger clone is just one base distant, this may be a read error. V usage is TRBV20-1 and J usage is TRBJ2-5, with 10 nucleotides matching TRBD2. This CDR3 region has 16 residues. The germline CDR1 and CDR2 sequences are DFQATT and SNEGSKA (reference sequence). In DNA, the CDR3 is TGCTGTGTCCGAACCCTAGCGGGGGTTCCACAAGAGACCCAGTACTTC. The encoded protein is CCVRTLAGVPQETQYF.

The CDR3 DNA is TGTGCCAGCAGCCAACTTGTGAACACTGAAGCTTTCTTT. It is translated as CASSQLVNTEAFF. The chain is built from TRBV14 and TRBJ1-1; D is undetermined. The germline V and J ends were trimmed by 2 bases and 0 bases, with 4 bases remaining between them. The CDR3 consists of 13 residues. Germline assignment: CDR1 SGHDN and CDR2 FVKESK. The entire variable domain, with the rest obtained from reference TRBV14 and TRBJ1-1, is as follows: EAGVTQFPSHSVIEKGQTVTLRCDPISGHDNLYWYRRVMGKEIKFLLHFVKESKQDESGMPNNRFLAERTGGTYSTLKVQPAELEDSGVYFCASSQLVNTEAFFGQGTRLTVV.

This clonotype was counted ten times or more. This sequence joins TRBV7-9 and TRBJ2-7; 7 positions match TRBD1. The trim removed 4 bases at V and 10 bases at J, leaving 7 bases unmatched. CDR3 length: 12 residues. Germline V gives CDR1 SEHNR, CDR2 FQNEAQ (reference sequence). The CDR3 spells CASSSGTDIQYF. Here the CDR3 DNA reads TGTGCCAGCAGCTCCGGGACAGATATTCAGTACTTC.

This CDR3 reads CASSLSRAGGAEAFF. CDR3 bases: TGCGCCAGCAGCCTCTCCCGGGCCGGTGGGGCTGAAGCTTTCTTT. This chain links TRBV5-1 with TRBJ1-1; no reliable D call. Per germline, CDR1 SGHRS and CDR2 YFSETQ. Trimming left V 4 bases short and J 6 bases short, with 19 bases between. The CDR3 loop spans 15 amino acids.

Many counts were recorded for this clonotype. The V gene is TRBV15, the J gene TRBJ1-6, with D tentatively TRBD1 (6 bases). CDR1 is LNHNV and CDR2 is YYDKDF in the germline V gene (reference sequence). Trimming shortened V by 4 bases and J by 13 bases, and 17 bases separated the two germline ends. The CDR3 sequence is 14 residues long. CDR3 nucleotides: TGTGCCACCAGCAACCGGGACACCTCGAGCCCCCTCCACTTT. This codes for CATSNRDTSSPLHF.

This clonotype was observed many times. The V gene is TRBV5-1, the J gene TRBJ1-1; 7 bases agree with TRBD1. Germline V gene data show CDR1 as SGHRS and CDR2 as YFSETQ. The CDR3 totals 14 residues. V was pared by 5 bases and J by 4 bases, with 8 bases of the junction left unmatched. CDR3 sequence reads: CASSLRQGGTEAFF. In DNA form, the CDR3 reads TGCGCCAGCAGTCTGAGGCAGGGGGGCACTGAAGCTTTCTTT.